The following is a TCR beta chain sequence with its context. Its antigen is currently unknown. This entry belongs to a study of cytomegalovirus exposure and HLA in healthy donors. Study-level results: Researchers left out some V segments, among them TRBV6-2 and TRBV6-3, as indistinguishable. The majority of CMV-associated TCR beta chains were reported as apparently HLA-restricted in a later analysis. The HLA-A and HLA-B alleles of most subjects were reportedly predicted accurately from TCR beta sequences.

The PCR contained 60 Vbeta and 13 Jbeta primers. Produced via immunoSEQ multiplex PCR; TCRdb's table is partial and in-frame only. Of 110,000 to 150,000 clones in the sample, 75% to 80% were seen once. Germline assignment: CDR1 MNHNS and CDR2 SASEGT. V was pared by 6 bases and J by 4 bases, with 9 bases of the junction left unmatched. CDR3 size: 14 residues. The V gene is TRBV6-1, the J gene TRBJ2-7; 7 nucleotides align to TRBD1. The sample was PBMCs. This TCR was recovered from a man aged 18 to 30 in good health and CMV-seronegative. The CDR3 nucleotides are TGTGCCAGCAGCGCCGGGACAGAGAGTTACGAGCAGTACTTC. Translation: CASSAGTESYEQYF.